This TCR beta chain emerged from a study of blood T cell repertoires in COVID-19 (TCRdb year 2020). A note on the overall study: Samples covering the acute and convalescent phases of COVID-19 were provided by collaborators in the United States, Italy and Spain. The material from the prospective study consisted of cDNA or gDNA derived from T cells, B-cell-depleted T cells, or PBMCs. Subjects who had been exposed to COVID-19, were actively infected with it, or had recovered from it provided the deeply sampled blood TCRbeta repertoires that made up the dataset. A freely available public database, intended as a resource for researchers studying the immune response to SARS-CoV-2, is where the repertoires were released. The samples were drawn from the first 160 participants of the ongoing ImmuneRACE study and from 1,254 subjects provided by 6 global collaborators. Sample metadata almost always included a de-identified subject ID, COVID-19 status, age in years and sex. Where available, HLA class I and class II types were taken from metadata supplied by the sample provider and were not determined by assay-based typing. The paper's findings and limits, for the study overall: The amount of clinical and demographic metadata varied by source and participant and was provided uncurated.

CDR1 and CDR2 were assigned from the germline V gene as SGHDT and YYEEEE. The CDR3 starts with the cysteine, ends with the phenylalanine, and has 16 residues. The sequence is cut down to CDR3 DNA, 48 bases in frame from base 1. V loses 4 bases at its end and J loses 8 bases; junction bases beyond the gene matches: 7. TCRbeta CDR3 regions were amplified from genomic DNA by means of the immunoSEQ Assay, a bias-controlled multiplex PCR. The paper's processing steps were these. Nucleated cell counts per sample were estimated from amplification of reference gene primers within the assay. To quantify the absolute abundance of each unique TCRbeta CDR3 rearrangement, sequence reads were collapsed and filtered. Productive Simpson clonality was computed per sample as the square root of Simpson's diversity index over productive rearrangements. TCRdb retrieved this table from immuneACCESS and kept in-frame rearrangements only. Not all clones are present; in checked studies, unresolved V genes account for under half, and no reason is known for the remainder. V, J and clone size derive from that table, while D and trimming were established from the DNA sequence. This sample is represented by about 300,000 clones; around 89% of them were singletons. The ten largest clones represent 6.3% of the sample.

Comments on this clone: Which antigen it targets is not known. No per-base quality is available; no much larger clone lies one base away.

One collaborating source in Seattle enrolled patients while the patients were actively infected and followed the patients over time throughout the course of disease. Collaborating institutions collected whole blood in K2EDTA tubes following their own protocols. Collaborator samples were shipped for TCRbeta analysis as frozen whole blood, isolated PBMCs, or DNA extracted from either sample type. The source material was peripheral blood. The receptor chain draws on TRBV5-6 and TRBJ2-1; TRBD2 fits 15 bases in the junction. The TCR was taken from a woman in her fifties or sixties with COVID-19, enrolled during active disease. CDR3 loop: CASSPEGTSGRYEQFF. The DNA reads TGTGCCAGCAGCCCCGAGGGGACTAGCGGGAGGTATGAGCAGTTCTTC.